This entry describes one T cell receptor beta chain. Its specificity is unknown. This record comes from a study of PD-L1 blockade in urothelial cancer. Study outcomes and limitations: Clonality of blood TCR below the median before treatment predicted better survival.

Here immunoSEQ multiplex PCR was the method, and the copy in TCRdb shows in-frame clones only, minus some. The sample includes over 75,000 clones, over 65% of them seen just once. Time point: pretreatment peripheral blood. Sequenced here: PBMCs, sampled around atezolizumab (anti-PD-L1) treatment. This clonotype originated in a man in his fifties or sixties with urothelial cancer.

The CDR3 nucleotides read TGTGCCAGCAGTCCGACCGGGGGGCTTAACTATGGCTACACCTTC. This sequence encodes CASSPTGGLNYGYTF. The chain is built from TRBV6-5 and TRBJ1-2, with D tentatively TRBD1 (6 bases). The CDR3 sequence is 15 residues long. Looked up from germline, CDR1 is MNHEY and CDR2 is SVGAGI. Deletions cut 5 bases from V and 1 base from J, with 14 bases between.